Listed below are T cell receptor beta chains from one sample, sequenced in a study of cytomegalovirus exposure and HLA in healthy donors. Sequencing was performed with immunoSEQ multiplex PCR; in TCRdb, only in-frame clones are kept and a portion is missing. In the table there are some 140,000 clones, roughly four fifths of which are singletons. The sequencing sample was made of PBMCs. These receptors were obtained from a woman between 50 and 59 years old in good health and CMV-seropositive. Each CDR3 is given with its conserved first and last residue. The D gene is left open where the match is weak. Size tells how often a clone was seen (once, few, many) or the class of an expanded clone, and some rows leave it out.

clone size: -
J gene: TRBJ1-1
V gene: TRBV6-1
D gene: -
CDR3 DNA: TGTGCCAGCAGTCCCAGGACAGCCTACACTGAAGCTTTCTTT
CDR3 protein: CASSPRTAYTEAFF

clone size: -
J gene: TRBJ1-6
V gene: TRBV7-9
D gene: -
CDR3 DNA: TGTGCCAGCAGCTTAGCCACAGGGTACGATTCACCCCTCCACTTT
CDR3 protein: CASSLATGYDSPLHF

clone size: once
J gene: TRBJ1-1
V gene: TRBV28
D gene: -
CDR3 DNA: TGTGCCAGCAGTTCTTTGGGGGGGGGCACTGAAGCTTTCTTT
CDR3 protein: CASSSLGGGTEAFF

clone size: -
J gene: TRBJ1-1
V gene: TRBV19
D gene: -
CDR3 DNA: TGTGCCAGTAGTCATGGGCGGCAGGGATTTGTCATAGCTTTCTTT
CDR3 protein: CASSHGRQGFVIAFF

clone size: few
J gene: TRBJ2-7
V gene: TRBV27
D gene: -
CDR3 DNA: TGTGCCAGCAGTTTTACTCCGTGGGGGGACGAGCAGTACTTC
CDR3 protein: CASSFTPWGDEQYF

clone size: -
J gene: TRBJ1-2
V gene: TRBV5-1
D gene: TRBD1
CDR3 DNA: TGCGCCAGCAGCTGCGAGGGGGCGGGTAACTATGGCTACACCTTC
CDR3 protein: CASSCEGAGNYGYTF

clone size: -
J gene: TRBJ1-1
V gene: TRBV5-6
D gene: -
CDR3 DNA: TGTGCCAGCAGCCAGCTAGGGGGAAAGAGCACTGAAGCTTTCTTT
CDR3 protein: CASSQLGGKSTEAFF

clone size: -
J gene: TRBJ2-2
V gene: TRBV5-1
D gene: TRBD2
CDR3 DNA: TGCGCCAGCAGCTTTGCGCTAACTAGCGGGACGGCGGGGGTCACCGGGGAGCTGTTTTTT
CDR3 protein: CASSFALTSGTAGVTGELFF

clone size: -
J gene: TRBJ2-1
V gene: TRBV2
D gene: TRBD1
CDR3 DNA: TGTGCCAGCGCACAGGGGACAAACAATGAGCAGTTCTTC
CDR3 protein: CASAQGTNNEQFF

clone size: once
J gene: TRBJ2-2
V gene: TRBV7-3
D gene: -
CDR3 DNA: TGTGCCAGCAGCTTAAAACACGCCGGGGAGCTGTTTTTT
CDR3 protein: CASSLKHAGELFF

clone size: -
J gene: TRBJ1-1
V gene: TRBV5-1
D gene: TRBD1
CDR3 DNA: TGCGCCAGCAGTCGGATTCCGGGACAGGGGATTTTAAACACTGAAGCTTTCTTT
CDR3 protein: CASSRIPGQGILNTEAFF